The 18 T cell receptor beta chains reported below all come from one sample, sequenced in a study of blood T cell repertoires in COVID-19. Method: immunoSEQ multiplex PCR; TCRdb's copy keeps in-frame clones and lacks some. The profile shows a few hundred thousand clones, about 68% of them singletons. The sample consisted of peripheral blood. The origin of the receptors is a woman over 75 with acute or convalescent COVID-19.

CDR3 bases: TGTGCCAGCAGCGCATCAGGGAGGACTGAAGCTTTCTTT. Its protein product is CASSASGRTEAFF. The chain employs TRBV9 and TRBJ1-1, with D perhaps matching TRBD1 (5 bases). CDR1 SGDLS and CDR2 YYNGEE come from the germline V gene. The V gene lost 3 bases and the J gene lost 5 bases, with 11 bases spanning the gap. This CDR3 region has 13 residues.

This sequence joins TRBV15 and TRBJ1-2, with TRBD1 identical over 8 bases. CDR1 is LNHNV and CDR2 is YYDKDF in the germline V gene (reference sequence). The V gene end was trimmed by 0 bases and the J gene end by 5 bases; junction bases not matched to a gene: 8. This CDR3 contains 16 residues. The chain's CDR3 is CATSRDTGGIGYGYTF. DNA for the CDR3: TGTGCCACCAGCAGAGACACAGGGGGGATTGGGTATGGCTACACCTTC.

To note about this clone: The sample has other DNA sequences that encode this CDR3 too. The chain couples TRBV7-8 to TRBJ1-2, with D unresolved. Germline V CDR1 and CDR2: SGHVS, FQNEAQ. V lost 1 base, J lost 4 bases, and 7 bases lay in between. This CDR3 region has 13 residues. The CDR3 DNA follows: TGTGCCAGCAGCTTAGACAGAGTCTATGGCTACACCTTC. Encoded protein: CASSLDRVYGYTF.

This clone has only a few counts. The genes are TRBV7-9 and TRBJ1-5; no definite D call. CDR1 and CDR2 (germline): SEHNR, FQNEAQ (reference sequence). V was shortened by 4 bases and J by 16 bases, with 20 bases between the two germline ends. CDR3 size: 13 residues. DNA of the CDR3: TGTGCCAGCAGCTCCGGTTCTGGGGAGAGGAAACATTTT. Its translation: CASSSGSGERKHF.

The rearrangement uses TRBV7-2 and TRBJ2-5; perhaps TRBD1 as D (5 bases). V lost 1 base and J 7 bases, leaving 13 bases between the germline ends. Germline V gene sequence: CDR1 SGHTA, CDR2 FQGNSA. This CDR3 is built from 14 residues. The CDR3 region has the DNA TGTGCCAGCAGCTTAGTGCATGCTCAGGGGACCCAGTACTTC. It codes for CASSLVHAQGTQYF.

The rearrangement links TRBV3-1 (or the pseudogene TRBV3-2) to TRBJ2-7; 9 bases are shared with TRBD1. V gave up 3 bases and J gave up 8 bases; unmatched junction bases: 5. The germline V gene encodes CDR1 LGHDT and CDR2 YNNKEL (reference sequence). The CDR3 is 13 residues long. In DNA, the CDR3 is TGTGCCAGCAGCCAGGGACAGGGCGGAAAGCAGTACTTC. Translation gives CASSQGQGGKQYF.

Comment on this clone: The sample holds other DNA sequences that translate to the same CDR3. V and J are TRBV6-5 and TRBJ1-2; D may be TRBD1 (5 bases). CDR3 length equals 12 residues. V shed 2 bases and J shed 8 bases, with 9 bases lying between them. The germline V gene encodes CDR1 MNHEY and CDR2 SVGAGI. CDR3: CASSYGGYGYTF. DNA of the CDR3: TGTGCCAGCAGTTACGGGGGGTACGGCTACACCTTC.

This chain connects TRBV7-9 to TRBJ1-1; D gene uncertain. The CDR3 length is 15 residues. Trimming pared 5 bases from V and 5 bases from J, leaving 18 bases between. Germline CDR1 SEHNR, CDR2 FQNEAQ (reference sequence). The CDR3 DNA reads TGTGCCAGCAGCCCCGGCCAAACCCGGCGGACTGAAGCTTTCTTT. Translation gives CASSPGQTRRTEAFF.

This chain connects TRBV19 to TRBJ2-1; 7 nucleotides agree with TRBD2. This CDR3 region has 14 residues. After removal of 3 bases from V and 6 bases from J, the junction contained 5 bases not matched to a gene. The germline V gene has CDR1 LNHDA and CDR2 SQIVND (reference sequence). CDR3 loop: CASSIGGIVNEQFF. The CDR3 nucleotides are TGTGCCAGTAGTATCGGGGGGATTGTCAATGAGCAGTTCTTC. The variable domain in full, with the rest retrieved from reference TRBV19 and TRBJ2-1, is DGGITQSPKYLFRKEGQNVTLSCEQNLNHDAMYWYRQDPGQGLRLIYYSQIVNDFQKGDIAEGYSVSREKKESFPLTVTSAQKNPTAFYLCASSIGGIVNEQFFGPGTRLTVL.

This chain links TRBV5-1 with TRBJ2-1, with TRBD1 matching over 7 bases. The CDR3 totals 14 residues. J lost 3 bases, V lost 5 bases, and 5 bases had no gene match. From germline, CDR1 is SGHRS and CDR2 YFSETQ. CDR3 protein: CASRTAGGYNEQFF. DNA of the CDR3: TGCGCCAGCAGGACGGCAGGGGGCTACAATGAGCAGTTCTTC.

V is TRBV2 and J is TRBJ1-1; D unresolved. V lost 4 bases and J 4 bases, leaving 10 bases between the germline ends. CDR1 is SNHLY, CDR2 FYNNEI, per germline. The CDR3 is made up of 13 amino acids. The CDR3 reads CASSVAGSTEAFF. CDR3 nucleotide sequence: TGTGCCAGCAGTGTGGCGGGGTCCACTGAAGCTTTCTTT.

This clone was detected a few times. The J gene is TRBJ1-2, the V gene TRBV4-3, with D unresolved. Germline assignment: CDR1 LGHNA and CDR2 YSLEER. The ends were cut back, 0 bases at V and 8 bases at J, with 16 bases in the middle. The CDR3 has 15 amino acids. CDR3 amino acids: CASSQDRGFGMGYTF. The CDR3 nucleotides read TGCGCCAGCAGCCAAGATCGGGGTTTTGGGATGGGCTACACCTTC.

The V gene is TRBV19, the J gene TRBJ2-3; a possible D gene is TRBD1 (6 bases). The CDR3 covers 16 residues. CDR1 is LNHDA and CDR2 is SQIVND in the germline V gene (reference sequence). V shed 6 bases and J shed 2 bases, with 18 bases lying between them. The CDR3 nucleotides are TGTGCCAGTAGGGCGAGGGGGAGAGACCTCACAGATACGCAGTATTTT. It yields the protein CASRARGRDLTDTQYF.

The V call is TRBV5-5, the J call TRBJ2-7, with D possibly being TRBD1 (7 bases). The germline CDR1 and CDR2 sequences are SGHKS and YYEKEE (reference sequence). V was shortened by 2 bases and J by 4 bases, with 13 bases between the two germline ends. The CDR3 consists of 14 residues. In DNA, the CDR3 is TGTGCCAGCAGCTTTCAGGGGGGAACGTACGAGCAGTACTTC. It translates to CASSFQGGTYEQYF.

There are a few counts of this clone. The V call is TRBV18, the J call TRBJ2-1; no firm D call. The CDR3 is 11 amino acids. Trimming pared 4 bases from V and 7 bases from J, leaving 5 bases between. The germline V gene encodes CDR1 KGHSH and CDR2 LQKENI. In DNA, the CDR3 is TGTGCCAGCTCACTAGAAAATGAGCAGTTCTTC. This gives the protein CASSLENEQFF.

The chain recombines TRBV6-5 with TRBJ2-7; 8 positions match TRBD1. J gave up 3 bases and V 6 bases, and 7 bases lay outside the gene matches. The germline V gene has CDR1 MNHEY and CDR2 SVGAGI. The CDR3 sequence is 14 residues long. The CDR3 DNA reads as TGTGCCAGCAGATCTGACAGGGGCTACTACGAGCAGTACTTC. Amino acids: CASRSDRGYYEQYF.

J is TRBJ2-7 and V is TRBV19; weak D call: TRBD2 (6 bases). Trimming pared 3 bases from V and 6 bases from J, leaving 24 bases between. This CDR3 is built from 17 residues. CDR1 is LNHDA, CDR2 SQIVND, per germline (reference sequence). CDR3 DNA sequence: TGTGCCAGTAGTATCCTCCCCTCGGCCGGGGGTAAAGCCGAGCAGTACTTC. Encoded protein: CASSILPSAGGKAEQYF.

The chain has TRBV28 and TRBJ2-1, with D perhaps TRBD1 (7 bases). Germline CDR1 reads MDHEN; CDR2 reads SYDVKM. The CDR3 extends over 15 amino acids. V was cut by 8 bases and J by 1 base, with 15 bases left in between. CDR3 in amino acids: CASLGQRASYNEQFF. The CDR3 nucleotides are TGTGCCAGCTTGGGACAGCGGGCGTCCTACAATGAGCAGTTCTTC. Together with reference TRBV28 and TRBJ2-1, the CDR3 gives the full variable domain: DVKVTQSSRYLVKRTGEKVFLECVQDMDHENMFWYRQDPGLGLRLIYFSYDVKMKEKGDIPEGYSVSREKKERFSLILESASTNQTSMYLCASLGQRASYNEQFFGPGTRLTVL.